This is a list of T cell receptor beta chains from one sample in a study of T cells in Graves' hyperthyroidism and ophthalmopathy. TCRdb re-analysed the multiplex PCR reads in MiXCR, keeping a single row per CDR3 protein. The sample shows about 360,000 distinct CDR3 sequences, around 14% of them seen only once. The sample taken for sequencing was blood. Source of these receptors: a woman under 30 with Graves' hyperthyroidism. Each CDR3 is given with its conserved first and last residue. Fields, in order: J gene, clone size, D gene, V gene, CDR3 protein, CDR3 DNA. The D gene is left open where the match is weak. The size field is filled for only some rows; it gives once, few, many or a size class.

>TRBJ2-1|once|TRBD2|TRBV3-1
CASSPGLAGGLGYNEQFF
TGTGCCAGCAGCCCCGGACTAGCGGGGGGGCTAGGATACAATGAGCAGTTCTTC
>TRBJ1-1|NA|NA|TRBV5-4
CASRFDQAVNTEALF
TGTGCCAGCAGGTTTGATCAGGCGGTAAACACTGAAGCTTTGTTT
>TRBJ1-1|many|NA|TRBV20-1
CSAAPGGAGEAFF
TGCAGTGCTGCCCCGGGGGGAGCGGGTGAAGCTTTCTTT
>TRBJ2-3|NA|TRBD2|TRBV5-1
CASSSPTSGRDTQYF
TGCGCCAGCAGCTCGCCGACTAGCGGGAGAGATACGCAGTATTTT
>TRBJ2-3|many|NA|TRBV11-3
CASSRSEGTQYF
TGTGCCAGCAGCCGGAGCGAGGGTACGCAGTATTTT
>TRBJ1-5|many|NA|TRBV28
CASSLGHINQPQHF
TGTGCCAGCAGTTTGGGACACATCAATCAGCCCCAGCATTTT
>TRBJ2-2|NA|NA|TRBV29-1
CSVDIGGTGELLF
TGCAGCGTTGATATTGGGGGGACCGGGGAGCTGCTTTTT
>TRBJ2-6|NA|NA|TRBV6-1
CASSDGEGANVLTF
TGTGCCAGCAGTGATGGAGAAGGGGCCAACGTCCTGACTTTC
>TRBJ1-2|many|NA|TRBV6-6
CASSYSSRAATNYGYTF
TGTGCCAGCAGTTACTCGTCCCGGGCAGCTACTAACTATGGCTACACCTTC
>TRBJ1-1|many|NA|TRBV27
CASRITGITEAFF
TGTGCCAGCAGGATTACAGGGATCACTGAAGCTTTCTTT